This T cell receptor beta chain was documented in a study of CD8+ T cells in alopecia areata. RNA extraction was followed by reverse transcription into cDNA, which acted as the sequencing template. Produced via immunoSEQ multiplex PCR; TCRdb's table is partial and in-frame only. Here the sample spans about 110,000 clones, approximately 60% being singletons. The V gene's germline CDR1 is MNHEY and CDR2 SMNVEV (reference sequence). Trimming shortened V by 5 bases and J by 3 bases, and 7 bases separated the two germline ends. The length of the CDR3 is 13 residues. General study results and limits: Normal scalp had lower clonality than lesional scalp, with alopecia totalis/universalis lesions showing this most strongly. Besides other cells, scalp samples also yield sequences of resident alphabeta T cells from normal skin.

Note on this clone: The antigen is undetermined.

Sequenced input: CD8+ T cells sorted from blood. The chain joins TRBV27 to TRBJ2-2; no clear D. This TCR came from a human donor in good health. As DNA, the CDR3 is TGTGCCAGCAGTCCAAGTCACACCGGGGAGCTGTTTTTT. It specifies CASSPSHTGELFF.